This T cell receptor (beta chain) was sequenced during a study of PD-L1 blockade in urothelial cancer. At the level of the study: Researchers looked at the blood 3 weeks (second dose) and 6 weeks after treatment began. T cell content in blood samples showed a median of approximately 140,000.

The method was immunoSEQ multiplex PCR; TCRdb's version includes in-frame clones alone and lacks a portion of them. The profile covers fewer than 130,000 clones, with over 75% appearing a single time and around 2.4% taken by the ten largest. The ends were cut back, 4 bases at V and 3 bases at J, with 11 bases in the middle. This CDR3 contains 13 residues. The V gene's germline CDR1 is SGHRS and CDR2 YFSETQ. There are a few counts of this clone. The rearrangement links TRBV5-1 to TRBJ2-7; no clear D. The starting material was PBMCs, obtained around atezolizumab (anti-PD-L1) treatment. This sequence originates from a man between 50 and 59 years old with urothelial cancer. The CDR3, as DNA: TGCGCCAGCAGCCAGAGAGGCGGCTACGAGCAGTACTTC. It translates to CASSQRGGYEQYF.